This TCR beta chain was obtained from a study of blood T cell repertoires in COVID-19. Background on the study: Some COVID-19 samples were acute and others convalescent; all came from the United States, Italy and Spain. Sources were T cells, B-cell-depleted T cells, or PBMCs; the material itself was cDNA or gDNA.

Original methodology: How many nucleated cells were present was estimated from reference gene primer amplification. Assay used: immunoSEQ multiplex PCR; TCRdb lists only in-frame clones, some missing. That table gives V, J and clone size, and the DNA gave D and trimming. The top ten hold roughly 4.5% of the sample, which has about 150,000 clones, around three quarters seen once. Losses at the gene ends were 3 bases for V and 3 bases for J; bases not matched to a gene: 11. Germline assignment: CDR1 SGHRS and CDR2 YFSETQ. This CDR3 is 17 amino acids long. This TCR came from a man in his 60s with acute or convalescent COVID-19. The sample taken for sequencing was peripheral blood. The rearrangement links TRBV5-1 to TRBJ2-2; 7 bases agree with TRBD2. CDR3 nucleotide sequence: TGCGCCAGCAGCTGGCCCATAGGTCGGGAGGACACCGGGGAGCTGTTTTTT. It translates to CASSWPIGREDTGELFF.